This TCR beta chain was profiled in a study of blood T cell repertoires in COVID-19. At the level of the study: COVID-19 samples from acute and convalescent phases originated in the United States, Italy and Spain.

The germline V gene encodes CDR1 SGHTA and CDR2 FQGNSA. The CDR3 totals 13 residues. For this clone: Germline is not matched at one junction end, which may reflect a read error.

The protocol was immunoSEQ multiplex PCR, while the TCRdb copy is restricted to in-frame clones and leaves out a portion. This table has roughly 340,000 clones, 80% to 90% appearing once. Sequenced material: PBMCs or T cells enriched from blood (not recorded which). This chain joins TRBV7-2 and TRBJ1-3; D unresolved. The TCR comes from a man aged 35 to 55 in a cohort exposed to, infected with or recovered from COVID-19 (not recorded which). CDR3 nucleotides: TGTGCCAGCACCTTAGGGTCGGGAAGCACCATATATTTT. Protein: CASTLGSGSTIYF.